The 18 T cell receptor beta chains given below trace back to one sample, sequenced in a study of cytomegalovirus exposure and HLA in healthy donors. PCR amplification relied on 60 Vbeta primers (plus 13 Jbeta primers). Clones were sequenced by immunoSEQ multiplex PCR, and TCRdb holds only the in-frame ones, with some missing. The table lists roughly 190,000 clones, roughly 80% of them singletons, with roughly 6.7% in the top ten. Input material: PBMCs. The source of these receptors is a man aged 35 to 55 in good health and CMV-seropositive.

J is TRBJ1-6 and V is TRBV5-6; the match to TRBD1 covers 8 bases. This CDR3 has 16 residues. CDR1 and CDR2 from the germline V gene are SGHDT and YYEEEE. The ends lost 0 bases at V and 5 bases at J; junction bases unmatched: 4. CDR3 residues: CASSLARDRNNSPLHF. The CDR3 DNA is TGTGCCAGCAGCTTGGCCCGGGACAGGAATAATTCACCCCTCCACTTT.

The chain couples TRBV27 to TRBJ1-4; 9 bases agree with TRBD1. The CDR3 extends over 14 amino acids. Germline lookup yields CDR1 MNHEY and CDR2 SMNVEV (reference sequence). The ends lost 4 bases at V and 5 bases at J; junction bases unmatched: 2. CDR3 sequence: CASSYRGRNEKLFF. DNA of the CDR3: TGTGCCAGCAGTTACAGGGGGCGGAATGAAAAACTGTTTTTT.

The gene calls are TRBV4-2 and TRBJ2-7, with 8 nucleotides matching TRBD2. V trimming: 1 base; J trimming: 0 bases; junction bases outside the gene matches: 8. The CDR3 sequence is 17 residues long. Germline CDR1 is LGHNA and CDR2 is YNFKEQ. CDR3 coding DNA: TGTGCCAGCAGCCAAGGGGGGCGGGGGGTAAGCTCCTACGAGCAGTACTTC. Its translation is CASSQGGRGVSSYEQYF.

The chain combines TRBV27 with TRBJ2-7; D is uncertain. Trimming pared 2 bases from V and 2 bases from J, leaving 10 bases between. Germline CDR1 and CDR2: MNHEY and SMNVEV (reference sequence). The CDR3 is 14 amino acids. The CDR3 nucleotides are TGTGCCAGCAGTTTAGTTGGCGGAACCTACGAGCAGTACTTC. The encoded protein is CASSLVGGTYEQYF.

This clone was recorded only once. V gene TRBV28 combines with J gene TRBJ2-3, with 7 bases aligning to TRBD2. CDR1 and CDR2 (germline): MDHEN, SYDVKM. The CDR3 is 14 residues long. V was clipped by 2 bases and J by 4 bases; unmatched bases: 3. The CDR3 DNA reads TGTGCCAGCAGTTTAAGGCTAGCGGCAGATACGCAGTATTTT. Translation: CASSLRLAADTQYF.

This clone was counted a few times. J is TRBJ1-5 and V is TRBV30; D might be TRBD1 (5 bases). The germline V gene has CDR1 GTSNPN and CDR2 SVGIG (reference sequence). The ends were cut back, 0 bases at V and 2 bases at J, with 8 bases in the middle. The CDR3 totals 14 residues. The CDR3 DNA reads as TGTGCCTGGAGTGTGGGGCAGGGCAATCAGCCCCAGCATTTT. Its protein is CAWSVGQGNQPQHF.

The chain carries TRBV19 and TRBJ2-1; D possibly corresponds to TRBD2 (7 bases). The CDR3 runs 16 residues. The V end was cut by 4 bases, the J end by 9 bases, with 22 bases between. Germline CDR1 reads LNHDA; CDR2 reads SQIVND (reference sequence). CDR3 nucleotide sequence: TGTGCCAGTAGTACCCTGGGCGGGGGCGCTTCTGCTGAGCAGTTCTTC. Its translation: CASSTLGGGASAEQFF.

The chain uses TRBV5-1 and TRBJ2-3, with 8 bases fitting TRBD1. This CDR3 contains 12 residues. Germline V gene data show CDR1 as SGHRS and CDR2 as YFSETQ. After removal of 4 bases from V and 14 bases from J, the junction contained 9 bases not matched to a gene. The CDR3 here is CASSLGQGGAYF. CDR3 nucleotides: TGCGCCAGCAGCCTAGGACAGGGTGGAGCGTATTTT.

The chain links TRBV14 to TRBJ1-2, with D possibly TRBD1 on 5 matching bases. V was clipped by 1 base and J by 2 bases, with 8 bases between them. Germline V lookup: CDR1 SGHDN, CDR2 FVKESK. The CDR3 spans 14 residues. DNA of the CDR3: TGTGCCAGCAGCCAAGGACAGTGGAACTATGGCTACACCTTC. It translates to CASSQGQWNYGYTF.

A remark on this clone: Other DNA variants within this sample encode the same CDR3. V gene TRBV30 combines with J gene TRBJ1-1; the D is unclear. The CDR3 has 10 residues. V lost 4 bases and J 5 bases, leaving 5 bases between the germline ends. Per germline, CDR1 GTSNPN and CDR2 SVGIG (reference sequence). The CDR3 sequence is CAWTGTEAFF. For the CDR3, the DNA is TGTGCCTGGACGGGGACTGAAGCTTTCTTT.

The gene calls are TRBV19 and TRBJ1-5; TRBD1 is a possible D gene (5 bases). There are 13 residues in the CDR3. V lost 9 bases and J lost 4, with 13 bases in between. Germline CDR1 is LNHDA and CDR2 is SQIVND (reference sequence). CDR3 sequence reads: CASQGRDNQPQHF. The CDR3 nucleotides read TGTGCCAGCCAGGGCAGGGATAATCAGCCCCAGCATTTT.

The chain links TRBV28 to TRBJ2-5; TRBD2 matches 8 bases. The V and J ends lost 4 bases and 3 bases, in that order; junction bases with no gene match: 4. This CDR3 is built from 14 residues. Germline V gene data show CDR1 as MDHEN and CDR2 as SYDVKM. The chain's CDR3 is CASSYGGAEETQYF. As DNA, the CDR3 is TGTGCCAGCAGTTACGGGGGGGCGGAAGAGACCCAGTACTTC.

The J gene is TRBJ2-7, the V gene TRBV11-2; D gene ambiguous. This CDR3 spans 15 amino acids. V shed 3 bases and J shed 0 bases, with 12 bases lying between them. Per germline, CDR1 SGHAT and CDR2 FQNNGV. This CDR3 is CASSFSGISSYEQYF. CDR3 bases: TGTGCCAGCAGCTTTTCAGGAATTAGCTCCTACGAGCAGTACTTC.

This chain uses TRBV19 with TRBJ2-1; TRBD2 is a possible D gene (6 bases). Trimming removed 5 bases from V and 7 bases from J, with 21 bases in between. CDR3 length equals 16 residues. CDR1 is LNHDA and CDR2 is SQIVND in the germline V gene (reference sequence). The CDR3 nucleotides are TGTGCCAGTAGTTTAATTGGGGGGACCGCTCTAAATGAGCAGTTCTTC. Amino acids: CASSLIGGTALNEQFF.

The genes are TRBV19 and TRBJ2-7; no definite D call. V dropped 4 bases and J dropped 7 bases, with 8 bases sitting between them. Germline V CDR1 and CDR2: LNHDA, SQIVND (reference sequence). This CDR3 is 11 amino acids long. This chain's CDR3 is CASSTNNEQYF. The CDR3 DNA sequence: TGTGCCAGTAGTACCAACAATGAGCAGTACTTC.

This chain joins TRBV18 and TRBJ2-3; perhaps TRBD2 as D (7 bases). Germline V gene sequence: CDR1 KGHSH, CDR2 LQKENI. The CDR3 extends over 14 amino acids. The V end was cut by 3 bases, the J end by 6 bases, with 13 bases between. The CDR3: CASSPQRGGDTQYF. CDR3 bases: TGTGCCAGCTCACCCCAAAGGGGGGGGGATACGCAGTATTTT.

The V and J genes are TRBV9 and TRBJ2-1; 12 positions match TRBD1. The CDR3 length is 16 residues. Germline V gene sequence: CDR1 SGDLS, CDR2 YYNGEE. The J segment lost 8 bases and the V segment lost 0 bases, leaving 6 bases of the junction unmatched. CDR3 protein: CASSVVGTGGKYEQFF. CDR3 sequence (DNA): TGTGCCAGCAGCGTAGTCGGGACAGGGGGCAAGTATGAGCAGTTCTTC.

This chain links TRBV28 with TRBJ2-1; 14 bases are a match to TRBD2. Trimming at V came to 7 bases and at J to 1 base, leaving 9 bases not matched to a gene. From germline, CDR1 is MDHEN and CDR2 SYDVKM. The CDR3 loop spans 18 amino acids. CDR3 nucleotides: TGTGCCAGCAACGAGGGACTAGCGGGGGAGCGGTCCTACAATGAGCAGTTCTTC. Amino acid sequence: CASNEGLAGERSYNEQFF.